The T cell receptor (beta chain) under discussion was sequenced for a study of T cells after posttransplantation cyclophosphamide. General study findings and limits: Donor CD8+ memory clones often dominated recipient blood repertoires at later times. Skin or GI-infiltrating T cells shared few TRB sequences with blood. Recipient CMV seropositivity and CMV reactivation strongly tracked TRB clonality.

V shed 5 bases and J shed 7 bases, with 11 bases lying between them. Germline V CDR1 and CDR2: DFQATT, SNEGSKA (reference sequence). This CDR3 has 11 amino acids. Of note for this clone: Its specificity is unknown.

The table came from immunoSEQ multiplex PCR; TCRdb's copy has only in-frame clones and leaves some out. Among 6,900 or so clones, roughly nine tenths were seen once, and the ten largest hold 10% to 15%. A marrow graft followed busulfan-fludarabine conditioning, with cyclophosphamide on days +3 and +4. Material: PBMCs, obtained around 1,500 days after allogeneic stem cell transplant with posttransplant cyclophosphamide. The V call is TRBV20-1, the J call TRBJ1-1; D gene ambiguous. The source of this sequence is a female patient aged 50 to 60 who received an allogeneic stem cell transplant from a related donor, was CMV-positive, and had no GVHD. Some T cells may be supplied by the graft donor. In DNA, the CDR3 is TGCAGTGCTCCACGGCAGGTTGAAGCTTTCTTT. Residues: CSAPRQVEAFF.